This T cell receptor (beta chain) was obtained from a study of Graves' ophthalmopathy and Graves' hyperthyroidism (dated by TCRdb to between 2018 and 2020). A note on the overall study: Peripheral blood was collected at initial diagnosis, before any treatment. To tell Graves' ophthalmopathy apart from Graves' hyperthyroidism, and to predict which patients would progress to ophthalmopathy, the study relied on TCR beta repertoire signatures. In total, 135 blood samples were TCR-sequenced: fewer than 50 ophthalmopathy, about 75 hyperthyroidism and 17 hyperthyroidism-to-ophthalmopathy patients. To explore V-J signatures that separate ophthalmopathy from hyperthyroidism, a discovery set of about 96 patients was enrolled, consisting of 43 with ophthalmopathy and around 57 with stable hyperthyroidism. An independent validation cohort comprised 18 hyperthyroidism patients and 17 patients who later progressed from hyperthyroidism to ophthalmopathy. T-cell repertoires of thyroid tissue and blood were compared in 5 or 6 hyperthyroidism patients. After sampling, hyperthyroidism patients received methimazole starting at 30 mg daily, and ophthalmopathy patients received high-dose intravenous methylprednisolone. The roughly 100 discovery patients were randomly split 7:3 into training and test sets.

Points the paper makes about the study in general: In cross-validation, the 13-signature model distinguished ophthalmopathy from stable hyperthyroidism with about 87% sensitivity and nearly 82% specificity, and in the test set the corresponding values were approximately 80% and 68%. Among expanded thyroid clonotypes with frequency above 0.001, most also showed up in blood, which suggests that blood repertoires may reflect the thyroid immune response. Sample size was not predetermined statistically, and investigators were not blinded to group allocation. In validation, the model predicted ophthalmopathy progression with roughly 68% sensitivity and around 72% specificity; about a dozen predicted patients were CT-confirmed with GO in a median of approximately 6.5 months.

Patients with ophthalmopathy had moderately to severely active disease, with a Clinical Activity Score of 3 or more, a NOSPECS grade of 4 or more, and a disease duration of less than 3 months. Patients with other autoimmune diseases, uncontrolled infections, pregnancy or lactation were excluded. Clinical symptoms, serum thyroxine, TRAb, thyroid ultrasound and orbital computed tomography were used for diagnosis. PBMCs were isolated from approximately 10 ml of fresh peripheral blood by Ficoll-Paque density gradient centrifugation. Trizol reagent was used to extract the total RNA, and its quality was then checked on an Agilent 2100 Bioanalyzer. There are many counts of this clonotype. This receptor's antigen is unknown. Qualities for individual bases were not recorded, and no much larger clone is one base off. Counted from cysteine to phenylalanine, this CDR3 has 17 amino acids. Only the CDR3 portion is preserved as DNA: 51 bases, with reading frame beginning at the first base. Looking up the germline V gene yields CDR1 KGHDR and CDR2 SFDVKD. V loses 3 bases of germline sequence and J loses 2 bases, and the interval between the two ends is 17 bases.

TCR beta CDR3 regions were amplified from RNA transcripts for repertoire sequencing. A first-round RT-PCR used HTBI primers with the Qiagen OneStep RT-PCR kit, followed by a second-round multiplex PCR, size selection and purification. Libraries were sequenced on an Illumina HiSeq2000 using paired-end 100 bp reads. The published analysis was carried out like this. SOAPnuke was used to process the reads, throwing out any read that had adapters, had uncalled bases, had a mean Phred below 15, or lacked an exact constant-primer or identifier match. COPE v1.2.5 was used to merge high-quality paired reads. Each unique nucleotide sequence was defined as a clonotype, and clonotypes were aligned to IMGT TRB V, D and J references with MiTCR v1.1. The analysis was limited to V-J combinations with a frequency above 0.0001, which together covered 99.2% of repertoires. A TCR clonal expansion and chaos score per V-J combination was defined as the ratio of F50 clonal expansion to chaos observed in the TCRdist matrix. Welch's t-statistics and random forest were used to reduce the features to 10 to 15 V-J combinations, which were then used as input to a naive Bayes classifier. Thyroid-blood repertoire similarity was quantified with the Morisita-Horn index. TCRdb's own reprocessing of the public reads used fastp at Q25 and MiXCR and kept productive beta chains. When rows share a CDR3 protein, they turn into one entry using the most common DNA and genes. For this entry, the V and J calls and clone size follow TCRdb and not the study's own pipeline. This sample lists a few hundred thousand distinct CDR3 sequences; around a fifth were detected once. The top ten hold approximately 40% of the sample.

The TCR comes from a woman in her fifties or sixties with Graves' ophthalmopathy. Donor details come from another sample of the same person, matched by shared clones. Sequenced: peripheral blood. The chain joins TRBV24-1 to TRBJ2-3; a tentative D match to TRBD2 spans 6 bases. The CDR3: CATSDSLLLASTDTQYF. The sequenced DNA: TGTGCCACCAGTGATAGCCTCTTACTAGCCTCCACAGATACGCAGTATTTT.